This TCR beta chain was identified in a study of identical twins. Findings of the study overall: Compared with unrelated sharing, twin-shared out-of-frame alpha sequences had more low-probability sequences. The study based its conclusions on cross-sectional statistical analysis and did not follow the same donors.

Germline V CDR1 and CDR2: SGHRS, YFSETQ. The CDR3 has 18 residues. Losses at the gene ends were 4 bases for V and 3 bases for J; bases not matched to a gene: 10. Note on this clonotype: Its antigen is unknown.

Each CDR3 protein gets one entry after TCRdb re-called the 5' RACE reads with MiXCR. Of nearly 900,000 distinct CDR3 sequences listed, roughly an eighth are singletons. Every donor was a healthy Caucasian. This same sample was also part of a study on yellow fever vaccine responses in identical twins. From that paper: Reportedly, twins showed a vaccine T cell response that looked partly convergent and partly personalized.

Sequenced input: PBMCs. This chain links TRBV5-1 with TRBJ2-1, with 13 nucleotides matching TRBD2. The sequence came from a young woman in good health. CDR3 amino acids: CASSPELAGGPFYNEQFF. The CDR3 nucleotides are TGCGCCAGCAGCCCGGAACTAGCGGGAGGGCCTTTCTACAATGAGCAGTTCTTC.